A selection of T cell receptor beta chains follows, all from one sample in a study of blood T cell repertoires in COVID-19. Repertoires were generated with immunoSEQ multiplex PCR, while TCRdb's copy carries only in-frame clones and drops some. Altogether over 150,000 clones are present, roughly 87% being singletons, with the ten largest covering roughly 7%. Input material: PBMCs or T cells enriched from blood (not recorded which). All receptors derive from a woman aged 45-65 years who had recovered from COVID-19. The conserved cysteine and the conserved F or W are not part of the CDR3 here.

J gene	V gene	CDR3 protein
TRBJ2-3	TRBV9	ASSVSSGTDTQY
TRBJ2-7	TRBV5-1	ASSQTSGSYEQY
TRBJ1-1	TRBV11-2	ASSSEGQQPSEAF
TRBJ2-6	TRBV2	ASSGETGANVLT
TRBJ2-2	TRBV27	ATLRGGANTGELF
TRBJ1-1	TRBV3-1/TRBV3-2	ASSDGGMNTEAF
TRBJ1-3	TRBV5-5	ASSLGDGNTIY
TRBJ2-1	TRBV3-1/TRBV3-2	ASSQEKLAGGPGNEQF
TRBJ1-2	TRBV6-6	ASSLGGGHYGYT
TRBJ1-1	TRBV2	ASRRTDTNTEAF
TRBJ2-1	TRBV11-3	ASSPVDNEQF
TRBJ1-1	TRBV3-1/TRBV3-2	ASSQTDRNTEAF
TRBJ1-2	TRBV28	ASSSAGGTLYGYT
TRBJ1-2	TRBV21-1	ASSKEDRPKDYGYT
TRBJ2-2	TRBV5-1	ASSPTGVAGELF
TRBJ2-3	TRBV3-1/TRBV3-2	ASSLRDRPTDTQY
TRBJ1-1	TRBV29-1	SVSQGVNTEAF
TRBJ1-2	TRBV7-9	ASSRPGAVGYT
TRBJ2-7	TRBV6-6	ASTDSGGRAGEQY
TRBJ2-4	TRBV30	AWSVQTAKNIQY
TRBJ2-7	TRBV6-2/TRBV6-3	ASSIGQAYSYEQY
TRBJ2-1	TRBV29-1	SVEESSYNEQF
TRBJ2-2	TRBV2	ASSLLGQNTGELF
TRBJ1-6	TRBV28	ASRVSQQGGNSPLH
TRBJ1-1	TRBV12-3/TRBV12-4	ASSLARQPAF
TRBJ2-7	TRBV4-2	ASSQEPGTSYEQY
TRBJ1-4	TRBV28	ASSLRRRVNEKLF
TRBJ2-7	TRBV4-1	ASSQGLARDSEQY
TRBJ2-7	TRBV20-1	SASGDYEQY
TRBJ2-3	TRBV6-1	ASSEPDRGHDTQY
TRBJ2-7	TRBV5-4	ASSSGQVSRYEQY
TRBJ2-1	TRBV7-9	ASSLISGPEF
TRBJ2-1	TRBV28	ASSLSGTGTYNEQF
TRBJ2-1	TRBV7-2	ASSFVLSLNEQF
TRBJ1-5	TRBV19	ASSIRVNQPQH
TRBJ1-2	TRBV29-1	SVNPPGHYYGYT
TRBJ2-1	TRBV11-2	ASSSGGPPGPYNEQF
TRBJ1-5	TRBV2	ASSPDRVQPQH
TRBJ2-2	TRBV19	ASRGQGVPNTGELF
TRBJ2-7	TRBV19	ASSRDYLTYEQY
TRBJ1-2	TRBV7-9	ASSLAQGDYT
TRBJ1-2	TRBV2	ASSAPGRKGDYGYT
TRBJ2-2	TRBV27	ASSQGLASNTGELF
TRBJ1-2	TRBV2	ASSGYRDYGYT
TRBJ1-2	TRBV3-1/TRBV3-2	ASSQESGTGVGGYT
TRBJ1-2	TRBV3-1/TRBV3-2	ASTTGAEGYT
TRBJ2-5	TRBV11-2	ASSLRASAIQETQY
TRBJ2-6	TRBV28	ASSHRVPSGANVLT
TRBJ2-1	TRBV29-1	SVHGQNYNEQF
TRBJ1-4	TRBV12-3/TRBV12-4	ASSLNRGEKLF
TRBJ2-1	TRBV4-3	ASSLRLAGDSEQF
TRBJ1-4	TRBV30	AWSVGTGLDEKLF
TRBJ2-3	TRBV7-2	ASSSPGLAGGLGDTQY
TRBJ2-1	TRBV6-5	ASSLSAGSYNEQF
TRBJ2-1	TRBV3-1/TRBV3-2	ASSPGGPNNNEQF
TRBJ1-1	TRBV3-1/TRBV3-2	ASSLTGVTEAF
TRBJ2-1	TRBV7-2	ASSLASGRYNEQF
TRBJ1-5	TRBV7-9	ASSLGDYSNQPQH
TRBJ2-7	TRBV28	ASSTGLAGEKQY
TRBJ2-1	TRBV3-1/TRBV3-2	ASSQSQIAGYSYNEQF